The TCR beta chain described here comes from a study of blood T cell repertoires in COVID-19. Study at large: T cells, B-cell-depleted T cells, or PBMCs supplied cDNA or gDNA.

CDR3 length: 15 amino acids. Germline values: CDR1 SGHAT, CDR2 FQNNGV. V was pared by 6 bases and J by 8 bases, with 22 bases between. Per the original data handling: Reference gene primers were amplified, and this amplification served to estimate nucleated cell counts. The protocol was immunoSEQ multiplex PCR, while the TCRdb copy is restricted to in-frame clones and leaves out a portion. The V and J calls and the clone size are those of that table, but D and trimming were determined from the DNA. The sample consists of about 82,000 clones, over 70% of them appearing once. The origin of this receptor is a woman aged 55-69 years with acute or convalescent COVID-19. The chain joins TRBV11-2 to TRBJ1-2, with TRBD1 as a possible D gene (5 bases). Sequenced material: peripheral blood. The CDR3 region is CASRPGPKGAAGYTF. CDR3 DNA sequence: TGTGCCAGCAGACCCGGACCGAAAGGGGCCGCCGGCTACACCTTC.